This T cell receptor beta chain was obtained from a study of regulatory T cells in long-lasting Graves disease. Study-level results: Persistent cases of Graves' showed reduced TCR diversity relative to newly diagnosed patients. Persistent patients shared thousands of public clonotypes among themselves. Newly diagnosed patients shared fewer, at some 900.

Time point reported: newly diagnosed GD, antithyroid drugs for less than 3 months. RNA extracted from PBMCs served as the sequencing template. This clonotype came up many times. What it binds is not known. V lost 6 bases and J lost 4, with 9 bases in between. The CDR3 length is 13 residues. Germline-derived CDR1 and CDR2 are MNHNS and SASEGT. Building of the TCR beta libraries involved iRepertoire HTBI primers and Arm-PCR of CDR3 regions. TCRdb analysed the multiplex PCR reads with MiXCR anew, one entry per CDR3 protein. This table holds hundreds of thousands of distinct CDR3 sequences, about 16% found once. A further study also used this sample, focusing on T cells in Graves' hyperthyroidism and ophthalmopathy. That source notes: Expanded thyroid clonotypes (above 0.001) were mostly also found in blood.

The material was peripheral blood mononuclear cells (PBMCs), obtained at new diagnosis, from a patient treated with antithyroid drugs. The chain employs TRBV6-1 and TRBJ2-2; possible D gene TRBD1, 5 bases. This TCR came from a woman aged 25 to 39 with Graves disease. CDR3 sequence reads: CASRTASTGELFF. The CDR3 DNA sequence: TGTGCCAGCAGGACAGCGAGCACCGGGGAGCTGTTTTTT.